Listed below are T cell receptor beta chains from one sample, sequenced in a study of low-dose radiotherapy and immunotherapy resistance in tumors. TCRdb ran MiXCR on the reads and lists one entry per CDR3 protein. This table holds 35,000 to 50,000 distinct CDR3 sequences, around a quarter found once. Sequences were derived from PBMCs, sampled after low-dose radiotherapy plus immunotherapy. The origin of the receptors is a male donor with prostate cancer. CDR3s include the opening cysteine and the closing phenylalanine or tryptophan. A D gene is named only where the DNA matches it firmly. Clone size is not always given. Where it is, it says once, few, many or a class for expanded clones.

>TRBD2|TRBJ2-3|many|TRBV15
CATSRGTSGGGSTDTQYF
TGTGCCACCAGCAGGGGGACTAGCGGGGGCGGATCCACAGATACGCAGTATTTT
>-|TRBJ1-5|-|TRBV26
CASRPGQGRIQPQHF
TGTGCCAGCCGACCGGGACAGGGTAGGATTCAGCCCCAGCATTTT
>TRBD1|TRBJ2-1|many|TRBV5-1
CASSLAGTGGYEQFF
TGCGCCAGCAGCTTGGCCGGGACAGGGGGCTATGAGCAGTTCTTC
>TRBD2|TRBJ2-2|-|TRBV9
CASSFRTSGNTGELFF
TGTGCCAGCAGCTTCCGGACTAGCGGGAACACCGGGGAGCTGTTTTTT
>TRBD1|TRBJ1-5|many|TRBV13
CASSLTGGGQPQHF
TGTGCCAGCAGCTTAACAGGGGGCGGTCAGCCCCAGCATTTT
>-|TRBJ2-5|few|TRBV10-2
CASTPLTVSGAQYF
TGCGCCAGCACCCCCTTAACAGTCAGTGGGGCCCAGTACTTC
>-|TRBJ2-7|many|TRBV20-1
CSASLVQGPYEQYF
TGCAGTGCTAGTCTTGTGCAGGGACCCTACGAGCAGTACTTC
>TRBD1|TRBJ2-5|-|TRBV20-1
CSARDGQGREETQYF
TGCAGTGCTAGAGATGGACAGGGAAGGGAGGAGACCCAGTACTTC
>-|TRBJ2-1|few|TRBV30
CARGSGFNEQFF
TGTGCCCGTGGCTCTGGGTTCAATGAGCAGTTCTTC
>TRBD1|TRBJ2-6|few|TRBV2
CASGDRGPSGANVLTF
TGTGCCAGCGGGGACAGGGGCCCCTCTGGGGCCAACGTCCTGACTTTC
>-|TRBJ2-3|many|TRBV7-6
CASSLAGVLDTQYF
TGTGCCAGCAGCTTAGCCGGCGTTCTGGATACGCAGTATTTT
>-|TRBJ2-7|medium-sized|TRBV4-1
CASSGQDSSYEQYF
TGCGCCAGCAGTGGGCAGGACAGCTCCTACGAGCAGTACTTC
>TRBD2|TRBJ2-2|many|TRBV9
CASSVGSRGEGGELFF
TGTGCCAGCAGCGTTGGATCTCGGGGGGAGGGCGGGGAGCTGTTTTTT
>-|TRBJ2-5|many|TRBV10-3
CAISESAQETQYF
TGTGCCATCAGTGAGTCGGCCCAAGAGACCCAGTACTTC
>TRBD1|TRBJ2-7|many|TRBV7-9
CASSRAQGARDEQYF
TGTGCCAGCAGCCGGGCCCAGGGGGCCAGGGACGAGCAGTACTTC